These 19 T cell receptor beta chains came from one sample sequenced in a study of technical replicates of blood from several donors (dated by TCRdb to 2016 to 2017). Preparation of the library involved the immunoSEQ multiplex PCR assay. As stored in TCRdb, this immuneACCESS dataset retains in-frame rearrangements with V and J assigned. A fraction of the clones does not appear; measured against another copy, unresolved V genes explain less than half of the discrepancy, and the remainder lacks a known reason. The sample data list over 50,000 clones, and 97% of these were observed just once. The leading ten clones occupy approximately 0.19% of the sample. Material: T cells isolated from PBMCs. Source of these receptors: a human donor in good health.

The chain recombines TRBV7-9 with TRBJ1-5; a possible D gene is TRBD1 (5 bases). Trimming left V 7 bases short and J 5 bases short, with 9 bases between. Per germline, CDR1 SEHNR and CDR2 FQNEAQ (reference sequence). The CDR3 runs 12 residues. The CDR3 DNA follows: TGTGCCAGCACCATAGGGGATCAGCCCCAGCATTTT. This codes for CASTIGDQPQHF.

This clone was observed once. The chain recombines TRBV9 with TRBJ1-2; weak D call: TRBD1 (6 bases). The V and J ends lost 4 bases and 7 bases respectively, with 20 bases between them. Germline CDR1 and CDR2: SGDLS and YYNGEE. The CDR3 has 15 residues. Here the CDR3 reads CASSTDRIELGGYTF. CDR3 nucleotide sequence: TGTGCCAGCAGCACCGACAGGATCGAGTTGGGTGGCTACACCTTC.

The chain links TRBV7-9 to TRBJ2-3; TRBD1 aligns across 8 bases. The CDR3 is 19 residues long. V lost 5 bases and J lost 4; bases outside the gene matches: 20. In germline, CDR1 is SEHNR, CDR2 FQNEAQ (reference sequence). CDR3 in DNA: TGTGCCAGCAGCACTCAGAACTCCGGGACAGGTGACGTCCCAGATACGCAGTATTTT. It translates to CASSTQNSGTGDVPDTQYF.

The chain links TRBV19 to TRBJ1-5, with D possibly TRBD1 on 6 matching bases. The V gene lost 7 bases and the J gene lost 4 bases, with 11 bases spanning the gap. The length of the CDR3 is 13 residues. The germline CDR1 and CDR2 sequences are LNHDA and SQIVND (reference sequence). CDR3 coding DNA: TGTGCCAGTAAGGGGGAAAGGAATCAGCCCCAGCATTTT. Protein: CASKGERNQPQHF.

The chain is built from TRBV11-2 and TRBJ2-1; 9 positions agree with TRBD2. Germline CDR1 SGHAT, CDR2 FQNNGV. Unmatched junction bases numbered 3, after V lost 1 base and J lost 2 bases. The CDR3 has 16 amino acids. CDR3 sequence reads: CASSLGPSGTYNEQFF. Here the CDR3 DNA reads TGTGCCAGCAGCTTAGGGCCTAGCGGGACCTACAATGAGCAGTTCTTC.

The chain combines TRBV5-1 with TRBJ1-4; D not certain. Germline V lookup: CDR1 SGHRS, CDR2 YFSETQ. This CDR3 is 14 amino acids long. V was shortened by 1 base and J by 0 bases, with 4 bases between the two germline ends. The CDR3 nucleotides read TGCGCCAGCAGCTTGTCTTCAACTAATGAAAAACTGTTTTTT. This encodes CASSLSSTNEKLFF.

This clone has just a few counts. This chain's CDR3 is CASSPTSHNSPLHF. The DNA for the CDR3 is TGTGCCAGCAGCCCCACCAGTCATAATTCACCCCTCCACTTT. V is TRBV7-9 and J is TRBJ1-6; no firm D call. The CDR3 runs 14 residues. Trimming left V 5 bases short and J 5 bases short, with 10 bases between. Germline CDR1 SEHNR, CDR2 FQNEAQ (reference sequence).

The chain employs TRBV2 and TRBJ1-5; D is possibly TRBD1 (5 bases). Per germline, CDR1 SNHLY and CDR2 FYNNEI. The CDR3 is 14 residues long. V gave up 3 bases and J gave up 5 bases, with 11 bases separating them. The CDR3 region has the DNA TGTGCCAGCAGTGACAGGGCGTCCGATCAGCCCCAGCATTTT. It translates to CASSDRASDQPQHF.

This rearrangement joins TRBV5-6 to TRBJ2-1; D might be TRBD2 (10 bases). The germline V and J ends were trimmed by 4 bases and 4 bases, with 27 bases remaining between them. There are 19 residues in the CDR3. Germline CDR1 is SGHDT and CDR2 is YYEEEE. CDR3 bases: TGTGCCAGCAGCGCGATGGACAGGGGACTAGCGAGCTTGTACAATGAGCAGTTCTTC. It is translated as CASSAMDRGLASLYNEQFF.

The chain combines TRBV27 with TRBJ1-6; D gene ambiguous. The V end was cut by 6 bases, the J end by 0 bases, with 9 bases between. The germline CDR1 and CDR2 sequences are MNHEY and SMNVEV (reference sequence). CDR3 length: 15 residues. The chain's CDR3 is CASRSTSSYNSPLHF. The CDR3 nucleotides read TGTGCCAGCAGATCCACTAGCTCCTATAATTCACCCCTCCACTTT.

The chain links TRBV7-9 to TRBJ2-2; TRBD1 agrees at 8 bases. With 8 bases clipped from V and 5 bases from J, the junction kept 10 bases outside the gene matches. From germline, CDR1 is SEHNR and CDR2 FQNEAQ (reference sequence). This CDR3 has 15 amino acids. The CDR3 sequence is CASGETGALTGELFF. Here the CDR3 DNA reads TGTGCCAGCGGGGAGACAGGGGCTTTGACCGGGGAGCTGTTTTTT.

Only a few counts were recorded for this clone. This rearrangement joins TRBV20-1 to TRBJ2-5; TRBD2 is a possible D gene (6 bases). V lost 5 bases and J 7 bases, leaving 11 bases between the germline ends. This CDR3 spans 11 amino acids. The germline V gene has CDR1 DFQATT and CDR2 SNEGSKA (reference sequence). CDR3 bases: TGCAGTGCTTGGGACTGGGGGACCCAGTACTTC. As protein: CSAWDWGTQYF.

The DNA of the CDR3 is TGTGCCAGCAGTTTGTCCGCCGGGTGGAGATCCTATGGCTACACCTTC. It is translated as CASSLSAGWRSYGYTF. The rearrangement links TRBV27 to TRBJ1-2, with D unresolved. The CDR3 runs to 16 residues. The germline CDR1 and CDR2 sequences are MNHEY and SMNVEV (reference sequence). The ends were cut back, 3 bases at V and 4 bases at J, with 18 bases in the middle.

In nucleotides, the CDR3 is TGCGCCAGCAGCTTGGGGTTGGCAGGGATTAATGAAAAACTGTTTTTT. Amino acids: CASSLGLAGINEKLFF. The chain uses TRBV5-1 and TRBJ1-4, with D possibly matching TRBD1 (5 bases). CDR1 SGHRS and CDR2 YFSETQ come from the germline V gene. This CDR3 comprises 16 residues. Trimming took 0 bases from V and 4 from J, leaving 13 bases between them.

This sequence joins TRBV7-9 and TRBJ1-2; D may be TRBD1 (6 bases). Trimming cost V 5 bases and J 3 bases, with 22 bases left between them. CDR3 size: 17 residues. From germline, CDR1 is SEHNR and CDR2 FQNEAQ (reference sequence). CDR3 nucleotide sequence: TGTGCCAGCAGCCGAGACCATACCTCGACAGGACACTATGGCTACACCTTC. Its protein is CASSRDHTSTGHYGYTF. The entire variable domain, with the rest obtained from reference TRBV7-9 and TRBJ1-2, is as follows: DTGVSQNPRHKITKRGQNVTFRCDPISEHNRLYWYRQTLGQGPEFLTYFQNEAQLEKSRLLSDRFSAERPKGSFSTLEIQRTEQGDSAMYLCASSRDHTSTGHYGYTFGSGTRLTVV.

V gene TRBV25-1 combines with J gene TRBJ2-3; the match to TRBD2 covers 8 bases. This CDR3 spans 16 amino acids. From germline, CDR1 is MGHDK and CDR2 SYGVNS. Unmatched junction bases numbered 12, after V lost 4 bases and J lost 6 bases. The CDR3, as DNA: TGTGCCAGCAGTGCCAGGGGACTAGTTTTTTCGGATACGCAGTATTTT. Translated, it gives CASSARGLVFSDTQYF.

V is TRBV30 and J is TRBJ1-1, with a possible D match to TRBD1 (5 bases). Trimming shortened V by 5 bases and J by 6 bases, and 25 bases separated the two germline ends. This CDR3 has 16 amino acids. Germline values: CDR1 GTSNPN, CDR2 SVGIG (reference sequence). The CDR3 coding sequence is TGTGCCTGGTCTAACAGGCCCCGACAACGACACGCTGAAGCTTTCTTT. Translation gives CAWSNRPRQRHAEAFF.

This sequence joins TRBV4-1 and TRBJ1-2, with 9 bases fitting TRBD1. This CDR3 spans 13 amino acids. V lost 4 bases, J lost 5 bases, and 2 bases stayed unmatched. Germline-derived CDR1 and CDR2 are MGHRA and YSYEKL. CDR3 bases: TGCGCCAGCAGCCGCGGACAGGGGTATGGCTACACCTTC. Amino acids: CASSRGQGYGYTF.

The gene calls are TRBV25-1 and TRBJ1-1; TRBD1 agrees at 7 bases. CDR3 length equals 15 residues. V lost 0 bases to trimming and J lost 3 bases; unmatched junction nucleotides: 4. Germline CDR1 reads MGHDK; CDR2 reads SYGVNS. CDR3 residues: CASSEYRGTDTEAFF. For the CDR3, the DNA is TGTGCCAGCAGTGAATACAGGGGGACGGACACTGAAGCTTTCTTT.